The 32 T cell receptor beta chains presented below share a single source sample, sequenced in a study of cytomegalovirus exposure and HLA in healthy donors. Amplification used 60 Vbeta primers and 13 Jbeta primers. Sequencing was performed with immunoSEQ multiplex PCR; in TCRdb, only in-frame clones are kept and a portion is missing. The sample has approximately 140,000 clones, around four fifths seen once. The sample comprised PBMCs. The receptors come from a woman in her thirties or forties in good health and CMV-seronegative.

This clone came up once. CDR3 region: CASRQSGAGIYEQYF. CDR3 bases: TGTGCCAGCAGGCAAAGCGGAGCGGGGATCTACGAGCAGTACTTC. V and J are TRBV13 and TRBJ2-7; TRBD2 agrees at 7 bases. The CDR3 is made up of 15 amino acids. The V gene's germline CDR1 is PRHDT and CDR2 FYEKMQ (reference sequence). The trim removed 6 bases at V and 3 bases at J, leaving 11 bases unmatched.

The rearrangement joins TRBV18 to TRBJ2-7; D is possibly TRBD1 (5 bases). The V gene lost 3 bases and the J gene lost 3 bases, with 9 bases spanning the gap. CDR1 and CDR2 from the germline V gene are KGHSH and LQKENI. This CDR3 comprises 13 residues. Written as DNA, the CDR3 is TGTGCCAGCTCACCGGCAGGGCACTACGAGCAGTACTTC. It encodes CASSPAGHYEQYF.

The CDR3, as DNA: TGTGCCAGCGGGGACAGGGAGCAAGAGACCCAGTACTTC. This sequence encodes CASGDREQETQYF. This sequence joins TRBV27 and TRBJ2-5; the match to TRBD1 covers 9 bases. This CDR3 has 13 amino acids. J gave up 2 bases and V 8 bases, and 3 bases lay outside the gene matches. Looked up from germline, CDR1 is MNHEY and CDR2 is SMNVEV (reference sequence).

CDR3 loop: CASRRSFTGMWTEAFF. The DNA of the CDR3 is TGTGCCAGCCGGAGGAGTTTTACAGGGATGTGGACTGAAGCTTTCTTT. This chain joins TRBV2 and TRBJ1-1; D may be TRBD1 (6 bases). Germline V gene sequence: CDR1 SNHLY, CDR2 FYNNEI. This CDR3 comprises 16 residues. The germline V and J ends were trimmed by 8 bases and 5 bases, with 24 bases remaining between them.

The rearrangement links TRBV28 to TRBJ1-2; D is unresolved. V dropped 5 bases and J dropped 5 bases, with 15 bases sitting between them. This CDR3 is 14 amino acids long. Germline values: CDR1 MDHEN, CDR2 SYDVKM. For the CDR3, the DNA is TGTGCCAGCAGTCCCCGTAGCGGCCCTTATGGCTACACCTTC. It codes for CASSPRSGPYGYTF.

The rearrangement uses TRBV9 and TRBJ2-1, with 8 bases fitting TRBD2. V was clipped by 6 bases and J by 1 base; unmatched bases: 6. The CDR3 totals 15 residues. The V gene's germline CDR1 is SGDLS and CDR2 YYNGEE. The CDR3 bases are TGTGCCAGCACCGTTAGCGGGATTTCCTACAATGAGCAGTTCTTC. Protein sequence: CASTVSGISYNEQFF.

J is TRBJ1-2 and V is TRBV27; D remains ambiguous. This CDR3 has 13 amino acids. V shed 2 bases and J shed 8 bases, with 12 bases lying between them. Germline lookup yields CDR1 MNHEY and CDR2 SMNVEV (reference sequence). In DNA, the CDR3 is TGTGCCAGCAGTTTAGCAGAAGAAAAAGGCTACACCTTC. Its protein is CASSLAEEKGYTF.

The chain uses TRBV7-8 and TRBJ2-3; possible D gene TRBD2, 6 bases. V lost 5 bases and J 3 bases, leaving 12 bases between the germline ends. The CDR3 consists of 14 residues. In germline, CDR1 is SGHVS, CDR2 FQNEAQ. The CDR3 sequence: CASSPRAGTDTQYF. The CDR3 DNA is TGTGCCAGCAGCCCCCGGGCGGGGACAGATACGCAGTATTTT.

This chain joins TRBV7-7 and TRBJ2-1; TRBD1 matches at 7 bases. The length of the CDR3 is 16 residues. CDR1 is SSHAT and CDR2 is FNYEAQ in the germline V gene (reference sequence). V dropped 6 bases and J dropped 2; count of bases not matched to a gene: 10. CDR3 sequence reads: CASSLTPGQTYNEQFF. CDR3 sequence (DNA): TGTGCCAGCAGTTTGACTCCGGGACAGACCTACAATGAGCAGTTCTTC.

CDR3 sequence: CASTGGQGRQPQHF. The CDR3 bases are TGTGCCAGCACCGGTGGACAGGGGCGGCAGCCCCAGCATTTT. V and J are TRBV6-6 and TRBJ1-5; 9 bases map to TRBD1. The trim removed 7 bases at V and 7 bases at J, leaving 8 bases unmatched. The CDR3 runs 14 residues. Germline assignment: CDR1 MNHNY and CDR2 SVGAGI (reference sequence).

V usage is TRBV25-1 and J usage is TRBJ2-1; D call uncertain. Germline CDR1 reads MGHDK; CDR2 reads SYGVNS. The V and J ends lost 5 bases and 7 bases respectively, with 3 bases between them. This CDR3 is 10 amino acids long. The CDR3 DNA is TGTGCCAGCAGTCTTAATGAGCAGTTCTTC. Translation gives CASSLNEQFF.

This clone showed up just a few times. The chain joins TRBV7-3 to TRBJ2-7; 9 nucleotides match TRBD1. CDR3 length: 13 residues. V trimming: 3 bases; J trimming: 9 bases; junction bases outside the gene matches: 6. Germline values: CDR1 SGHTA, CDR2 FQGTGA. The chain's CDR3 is CASSFSGTGSQYF. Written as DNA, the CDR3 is TGTGCCAGCAGCTTCTCCGGGACAGGGTCGCAGTACTTC.

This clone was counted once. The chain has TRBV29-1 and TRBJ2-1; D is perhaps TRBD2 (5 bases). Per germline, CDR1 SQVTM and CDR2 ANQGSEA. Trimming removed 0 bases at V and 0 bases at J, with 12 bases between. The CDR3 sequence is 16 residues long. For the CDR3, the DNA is TGCAGCGTTGAAGATCCTGATGGGAGCTCCTACAATGAGCAGTTCTTC. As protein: CSVEDPDGSSYNEQFF.

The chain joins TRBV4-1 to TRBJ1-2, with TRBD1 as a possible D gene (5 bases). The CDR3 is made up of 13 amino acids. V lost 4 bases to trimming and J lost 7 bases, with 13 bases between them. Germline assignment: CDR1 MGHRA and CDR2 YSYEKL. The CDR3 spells CASSRAGNLGYTF. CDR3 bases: TGCGCCAGCAGCCGCGCAGGGAATCTTGGCTACACCTTC.

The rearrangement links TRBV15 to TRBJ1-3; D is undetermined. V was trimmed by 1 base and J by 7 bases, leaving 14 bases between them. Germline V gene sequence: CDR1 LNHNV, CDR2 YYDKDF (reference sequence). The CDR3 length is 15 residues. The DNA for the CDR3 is TGTGCCACCAGCAGAGGTCGGCAGTCGGGTAACACCATATATTTT. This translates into CATSRGRQSGNTIYF.

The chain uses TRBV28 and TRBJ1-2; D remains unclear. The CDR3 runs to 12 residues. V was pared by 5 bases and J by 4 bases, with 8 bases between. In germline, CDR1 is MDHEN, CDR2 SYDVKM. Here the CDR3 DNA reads TGTGCCAGCAGTCAAAAGAGCTATGGCTACACCTTC. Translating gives CASSQKSYGYTF.

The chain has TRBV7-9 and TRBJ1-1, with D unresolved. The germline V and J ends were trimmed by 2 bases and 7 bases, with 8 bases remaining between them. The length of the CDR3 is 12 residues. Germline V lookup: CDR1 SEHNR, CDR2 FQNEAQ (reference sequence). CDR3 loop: CASSLMGDEAFF. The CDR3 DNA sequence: TGTGCCAGCAGCTTAATGGGCGATGAAGCTTTCTTT. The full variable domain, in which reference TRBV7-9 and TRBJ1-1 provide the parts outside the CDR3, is DTGVSQNPRHKITKRGQNVTFRCDPISEHNRLYWYRQTLGQGPEFLTYFQNEAQLEKSRLLSDRFSAERPKGSFSTLEIQRTEQGDSAMYLCASSLMGDEAFFGQGTRLTVV.

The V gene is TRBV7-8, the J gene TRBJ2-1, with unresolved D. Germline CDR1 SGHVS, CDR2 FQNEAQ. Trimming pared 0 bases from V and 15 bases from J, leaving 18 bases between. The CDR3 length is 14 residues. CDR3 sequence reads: CASSLAQVASRLFF. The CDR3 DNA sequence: TGTGCCAGCAGCTTAGCGCAAGTCGCTAGTAGGCTGTTCTTC.

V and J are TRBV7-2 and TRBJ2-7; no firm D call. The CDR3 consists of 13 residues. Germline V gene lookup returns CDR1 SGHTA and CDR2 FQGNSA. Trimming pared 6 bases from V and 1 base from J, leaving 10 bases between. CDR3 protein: CASRSTSSYEQYF. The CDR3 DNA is TGTGCCAGCAGAAGTACAAGTTCCTACGAGCAGTACTTC. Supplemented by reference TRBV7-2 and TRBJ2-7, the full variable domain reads GAGVSQSPSNKVTEKGKDVELRCDPISGHTALYWYRQSLGQGLEFLIYFQGNSAPDKSGLPSDRFSAERTGGSVSTLTIQRTQQEDSAVYLCASRSTSSYEQYFGPGTRLTVT.

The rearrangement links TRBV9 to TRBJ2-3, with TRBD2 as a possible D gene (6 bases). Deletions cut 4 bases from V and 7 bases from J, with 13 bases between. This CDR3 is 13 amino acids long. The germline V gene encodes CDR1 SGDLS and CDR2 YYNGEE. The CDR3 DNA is TGTGCCAGCAGCCCCCCCGGGAGCTATACGCAGTATTTT. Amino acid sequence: CASSPPGSYTQYF.

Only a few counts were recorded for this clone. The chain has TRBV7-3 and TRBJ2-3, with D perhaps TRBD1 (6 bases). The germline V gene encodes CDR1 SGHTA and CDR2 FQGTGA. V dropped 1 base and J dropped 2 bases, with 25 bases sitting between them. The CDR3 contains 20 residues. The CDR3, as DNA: TGTGCCAGCAGCTTAAATCAGGGGCGGACCGCACCTGGTTACACAGATACGCAGTATTTT. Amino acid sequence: CASSLNQGRTAPGYTDTQYF.

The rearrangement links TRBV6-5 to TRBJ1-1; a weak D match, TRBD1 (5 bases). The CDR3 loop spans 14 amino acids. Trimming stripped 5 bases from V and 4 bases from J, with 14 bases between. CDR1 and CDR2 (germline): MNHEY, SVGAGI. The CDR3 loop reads CASSIRVWGTEAFF. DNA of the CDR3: TGTGCCAGCAGTATCAGGGTGTGGGGCACTGAAGCTTTCTTT.

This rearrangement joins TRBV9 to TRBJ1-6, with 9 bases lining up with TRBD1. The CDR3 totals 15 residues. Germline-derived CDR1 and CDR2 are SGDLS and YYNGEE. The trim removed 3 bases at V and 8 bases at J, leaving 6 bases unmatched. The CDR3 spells CASSGWTGADSPLHF. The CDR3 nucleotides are TGTGCCAGCAGCGGATGGACAGGGGCGGATTCACCCCTCCACTTT.

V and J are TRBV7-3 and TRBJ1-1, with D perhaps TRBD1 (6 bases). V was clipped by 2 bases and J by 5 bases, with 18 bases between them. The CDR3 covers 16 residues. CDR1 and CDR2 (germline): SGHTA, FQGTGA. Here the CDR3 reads CASSLAGAPAMTEAFF. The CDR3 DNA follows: TGTGCCAGCAGCTTAGCAGGGGCGCCGGCAATGACTGAAGCTTTCTTT. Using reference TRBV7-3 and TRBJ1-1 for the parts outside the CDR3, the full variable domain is GAGVSQTPSNKVTEKGKYVELRCDPISGHTALYWYRQSLGQGPEFLIYFQGTGAADDSGLPNDRFFAVRPEGSVSTLKIQRTERGDSAVYLCASSLAGAPAMTEAFFGQGTRLTVV.

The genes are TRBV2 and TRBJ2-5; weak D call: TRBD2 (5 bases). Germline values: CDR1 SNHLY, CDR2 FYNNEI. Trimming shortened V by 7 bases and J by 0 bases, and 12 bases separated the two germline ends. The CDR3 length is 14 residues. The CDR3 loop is CASIGERHQETQYF. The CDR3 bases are TGTGCCAGCATCGGGGAAAGACACCAAGAGACCCAGTACTTC. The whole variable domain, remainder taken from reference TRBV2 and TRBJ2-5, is EPEVTQTPSHQVTQMGQEVILRCVPISNHLYFYWYRQILGQKVEFLVSFYNNEISEKSEIFDDQFSVERPDGSNFTLKIRSTKLEDSAMYFCASIGERHQETQYFGPGTRLLVL.

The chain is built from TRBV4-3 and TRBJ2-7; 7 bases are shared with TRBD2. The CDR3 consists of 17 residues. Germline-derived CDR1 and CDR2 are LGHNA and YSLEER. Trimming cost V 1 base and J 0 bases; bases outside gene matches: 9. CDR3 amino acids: CASSQVGAGVHSYEQYF. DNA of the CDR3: TGCGCCAGCAGCCAAGTTGGGGCGGGAGTTCACTCCTACGAGCAGTACTTC.

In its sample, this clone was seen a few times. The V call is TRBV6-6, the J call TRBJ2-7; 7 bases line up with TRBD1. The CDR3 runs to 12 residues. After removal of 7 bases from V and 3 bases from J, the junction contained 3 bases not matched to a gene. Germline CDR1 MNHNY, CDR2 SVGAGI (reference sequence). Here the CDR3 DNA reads TGTGCCAGCACCAACAGGGGCTACGAGCAGTACTTC. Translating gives CASTNRGYEQYF.

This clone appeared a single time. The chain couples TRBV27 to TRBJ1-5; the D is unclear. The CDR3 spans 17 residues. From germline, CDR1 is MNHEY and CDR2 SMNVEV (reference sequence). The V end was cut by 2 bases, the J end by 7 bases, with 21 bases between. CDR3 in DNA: TGTGCCAGCAGTTTAACCCCCCGCGGGGTAGCGGGGCAGCCCCAGCATTTT. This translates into CASSLTPRGVAGQPQHF.

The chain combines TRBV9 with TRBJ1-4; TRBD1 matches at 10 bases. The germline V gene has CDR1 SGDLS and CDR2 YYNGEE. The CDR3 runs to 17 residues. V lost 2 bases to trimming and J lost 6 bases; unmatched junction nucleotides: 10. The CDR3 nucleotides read TGTGCCAGCAGCGTCGGGACAGGGGCCCATGCGGATGAAAAACTGTTTTTT. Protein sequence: CASSVGTGAHADEKLFF.

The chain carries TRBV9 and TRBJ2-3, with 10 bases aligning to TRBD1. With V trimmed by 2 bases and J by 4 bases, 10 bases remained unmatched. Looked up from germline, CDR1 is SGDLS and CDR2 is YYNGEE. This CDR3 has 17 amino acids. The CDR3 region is CASSVRMVGQGPDTQYF. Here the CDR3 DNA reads TGTGCCAGCAGCGTCCGTATGGTGGGACAGGGGCCAGATACGCAGTATTTT.

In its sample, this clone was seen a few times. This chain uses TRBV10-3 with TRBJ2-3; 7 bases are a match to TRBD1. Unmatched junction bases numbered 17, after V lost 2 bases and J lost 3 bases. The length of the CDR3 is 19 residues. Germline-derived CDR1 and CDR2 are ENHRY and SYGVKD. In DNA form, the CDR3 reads TGTGCCATCAGTGAGGCCACAGGGGTTGGAAGACTATGGACAGATACGCAGTATTTT. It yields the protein CAISEATGVGRLWTDTQYF.

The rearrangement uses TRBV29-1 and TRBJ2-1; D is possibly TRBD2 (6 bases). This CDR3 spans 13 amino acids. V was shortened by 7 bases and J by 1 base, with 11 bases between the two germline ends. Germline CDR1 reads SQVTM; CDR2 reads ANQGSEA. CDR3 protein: CSAERGSYNEQFF. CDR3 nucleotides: TGCAGCGCGGAACGGGGGTCCTACAATGAGCAGTTCTTC.